Listed below are T cell receptor beta chains from one sample, sequenced in a study of patients and donors after allogeneic stem cell transplantation. TCRdb reanalysed the RT-PCR reads using MiXCR and keeps one entry per CDR3 protein. Here the sample spans 84,000 or so distinct CDR3 sequences, around 46% being singletons. Input material: blood, either unsorted or a sorted T cell fraction (not recorded which). The receptors come from a human donor who was either an allogeneic HSCT recipient or a stem cell or donor lymphocyte infusion donor (not recorded which). It is not recorded whose cells these are; they may come from a transplant donor. CDR3s include the opening cysteine and the closing phenylalanine or tryptophan. The D gene is left open where the match is weak. Only part of the rows carry a size: once, few, many, or a class if the clone is expanded.

D: -; J: TRBJ1-3; V: TRBV7-2; size: few; length: 17; DNA: TGTGCCAGCAGCTTAGATGGAGAGGGGATCTCTGGAAACACCATATATTTT; CDR3: CASSLDGEGISGNTIYF
D: TRBD1; J: TRBJ1-1; V: TRBV29-1; size: few; length: 13; DNA: TGCAGCGTGGGACAGGTCCTGAACACTGAAGCTTTCTTT; CDR3: CSVGQVLNTEAFF
D: -; J: TRBJ1-3; V: TRBV4-3; size: once; length: 13; DNA: TGCGCCAGCAGCCAAGATCTGAGGAACACCATATATTTT; CDR3: CASSQDLRNTIYF
D: -; J: TRBJ1-5; V: TRBV15; size: -; length: 15; DNA: TGTGCCACCAGCAGAGGGGGGGCGAGCAATCAGCCCCAGCATTTT; CDR3: CATSRGGASNQPQHF
D: -; J: TRBJ1-2; V: TRBV6-5; size: -; length: 12; DNA: TGTGCCAGCAGACAGGGTGTCTATGGCTACACCTTC; CDR3: CASRQGVYGYTF
D: -; J: TRBJ1-2; V: TRBV21-1; size: -; length: 14; DNA: TGTGCCAGCAGCTCATATACAATCCACTATGGCTACACCTTC; CDR3: CASSSYTIHYGYTF
D: -; J: TRBJ1-3; V: TRBV5-4; size: few; length: 14; DNA: TGTGCCAGCAGCCCCGGTGGTGGGCGAGACACCATATATTTT; CDR3: CASSPGGGRDTIYF
D: -; J: TRBJ1-1; V: TRBV20-1; size: few; length: 13; DNA: TGCAGTGCTAGAGATCGACGGGGCACTGAAGCTTTCTTT; CDR3: CSARDRRGTEAFF
D: -; J: TRBJ1-2; V: TRBV28; size: few; length: 11; DNA: TGTGCCAGCAGTTTAGTCGCGGGCTACACCTTC; CDR3: CASSLVAGYTF
D: TRBD1; J: TRBJ1-2; V: TRBV10-3; size: -; length: 13; DNA: TGTGCCATCAGTGAGGGACAGGGATCTGGCTACACCTTC; CDR3: CAISEGQGSGYTF
D: -; J: TRBJ1-2; V: TRBV2; size: few; length: 13; DNA: TGTGCCAGCCGAATCACCCCCCCCAATGGCTACACCTTC; CDR3: CASRITPPNGYTF
D: -; J: TRBJ1-1; V: TRBV6-5; size: -; length: 16; DNA: TGTGCCAGCAGTTATGAGGGAAATCTTATAGCGACTGAAGCTTTCTTT; CDR3: CASSYEGNLIATEAFF
D: -; J: TRBJ1-5; V: TRBV12-3/TRBV12-4; size: -; length: 13; DNA: TGTGCCAGCTCAGGGAGTGGCAATCAGCCCCAGCATTTT; CDR3: CASSGSGNQPQHF
D: -; J: TRBJ1-6; V: TRBV27; size: few; length: 17; DNA: TGTGCCAGCAGTTTGACCATTGCGAGCTCCTATAATTCACCCCTCCACTTT; CDR3: CASSLTIASSYNSPLHF
D: TRBD2; J: TRBJ2-5; V: TRBV20-1; size: once; length: 16; DNA: TGCAGTGCTACCGGGACTAGCGGGAGTTGGCAAGAGACCCAGTACTTC; CDR3: CSATGTSGSWQETQYF
D: -; J: TRBJ1-2; V: TRBV29-1; size: -; length: 14; DNA: TGCAGCGCGACCCCTGTCAGGGGTGGGTTGGGCTACACCTTC; CDR3: CSATPVRGGLGYTF
D: -; J: TRBJ1-2; V: TRBV7-2; size: -; length: 15; DNA: TGTGCCAGCAGCTTAGTGGTGGACAGCAACTATGGCTACACCTTC; CDR3: CASSLVVDSNYGYTF
D: -; J: TRBJ1-3; V: TRBV10-3; size: few; length: 13; DNA: TGTGCCATCATCTCGAGGACTGGAAACACCATATATTTT; CDR3: CAIISRTGNTIYF
D: -; J: TRBJ2-3; V: TRBV4-1; size: -; length: 18; DNA: TGCGCCAGCAGCTTGAGACTCCGGAGGGGATCGGGCACAGATACGCAGTATTTT; CDR3: CASSLRLRRGSGTDTQYF
D: -; J: TRBJ1-2; V: TRBV7-2; size: few; length: 13; DNA: TGTGCCAGCAGCTCGTTCCAGGGCCTTGGCTACACCTTC; CDR3: CASSSFQGLGYTF
D: TRBD1; J: TRBJ1-1; V: TRBV20-1; size: few; length: 15; DNA: TGCAGTGCTAGAAGGGACAGGGGGCTGGGAACTGAAGCTTTCTTT; CDR3: CSARRDRGLGTEAFF
D: -; J: TRBJ1-2; V: TRBV20-1; size: -; length: 13; DNA: TGCAGTGCTAGGGACAATGGGGGATATGGCTACACCTTC; CDR3: CSARDNGGYGYTF
D: -; J: TRBJ2-1; V: TRBV3-1; size: -; length: 16; DNA: TGTGCCAGCAGCCAAGGGGGGTGGAGCTCCTACAATGAGCAGTTCTTC; CDR3: CASSQGGWSSYNEQFF
D: -; J: TRBJ1-5; V: TRBV28; size: -; length: 18; DNA: TGTGCCAGCAGCCTGGCGGGACTTAACGCAAGAGGTAATCAGCCCCAGCATTTT; CDR3: CASSLAGLNARGNQPQHF
D: -; J: TRBJ1-2; V: TRBV29-1; size: few; length: 13; DNA: TGCAGCGTTGAAGCAGGAGGAACCTATGGCTACACCTTC; CDR3: CSVEAGGTYGYTF
D: TRBD1; J: TRBJ1-5; V: TRBV2; size: -; length: 14; DNA: TGTGCCAGCAGTGGTGACAGGGGGAATCAGCCCCAGCATTTT; CDR3: CASSGDRGNQPQHF
D: -; J: TRBJ1-1; V: TRBV6-2/TRBV6-3; size: few; length: 12; DNA: TGTGCCAGCAGTTACAGGAACACTGAAGCTTTCTTT; CDR3: CASSYRNTEAFF
D: -; J: TRBJ1-5; V: TRBV28; size: -; length: 15; DNA: TGTGCCAGCAGCTTCCCGGGACGCCAGAATCAGCCCCAGCATTTT; CDR3: CASSFPGRQNQPQHF
D: -; J: TRBJ2-7; V: TRBV7-9; size: few; length: 13; DNA: TGTGCCAGCAGCTTAGCGGACGGCTACGAGCAGTACTTC; CDR3: CASSLADGYEQYF
D: -; J: TRBJ1-2; V: TRBV6-5; size: few; length: 15; DNA: TGTGCCAGCAGTTACTCGGGGTCAGACACCTATGGCTACACCTTC; CDR3: CASSYSGSDTYGYTF
D: -; J: TRBJ1-1; V: TRBV27; size: few; length: 18; DNA: TGTGCCAGCAGCCCACGCCGGGCCCCCTTAGTTGGGAACACTGAAGCTTTCTTT; CDR3: CASSPRRAPLVGNTEAFF
D: -; J: TRBJ1-1; V: TRBV20-1; size: -; length: 11; DNA: TGCAGTGCTAGTAAGAAGGGTGAAGCTTTCTTT; CDR3: CSASKKGEAFF